This TCR beta chain was sequenced during a study of OX40 agonist ivuxolimab in advanced cancers. Study-level information: Patients in the trial were receiving intravenous ivuxolimab every 2 weeks, at doses of 0.01 to 10 mg/kg. The mean age was roughly 60 years, ranging from 23 to 79, with about 87% of participants male. Whole-study findings and limits: The CD4+ and CD8+ T cells in the blood had expanded clonally by week 6 at 0.1 to 3.0 mg/kg.

Concerning this clone itself: Its target is not known.

Repertoires were generated with immunoSEQ multiplex PCR, while TCRdb's copy carries only in-frame clones and drops some. The sample has 100,000 or so clones, approximately 90% seen once. The CDR3 length is 17 residues. Germline V CDR1 and CDR2: MDHEN, SYDVKM. Trimming at V came to 5 bases and at J to 4 bases, leaving 15 bases not matched to a gene. The TCR originated in an adult with an advanced solid tumor such as melanoma, head and neck, liver or kidney cancer. The source was CD4+ or CD8+ T cells sorted from blood, collected in a trial of the OX40 agonist ivuxolimab. The chain couples TRBV28 to TRBJ2-5; 8 positions match TRBD1. This chain's CDR3 is CASSPHLTGGLRETQYF. CDR3 coding DNA: TGTGCCAGCAGTCCTCACTTAACAGGGGGTTTAAGAGAGACCCAGTACTTC.